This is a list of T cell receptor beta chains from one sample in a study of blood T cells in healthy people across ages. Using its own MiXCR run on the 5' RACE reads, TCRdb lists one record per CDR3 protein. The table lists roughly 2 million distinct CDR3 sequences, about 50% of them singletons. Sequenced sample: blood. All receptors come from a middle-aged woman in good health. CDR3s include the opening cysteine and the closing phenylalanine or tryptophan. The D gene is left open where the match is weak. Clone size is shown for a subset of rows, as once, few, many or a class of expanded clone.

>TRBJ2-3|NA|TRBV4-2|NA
CASSPLSRSPDTQYF
TGTGCCAGCAGCCCACTATCTAGGTCTCCAGATACGCAGTATTTT
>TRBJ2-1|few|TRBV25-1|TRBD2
CASSGLTSGVINEQFF
TGTGCCAGCAGTGGCCTGACTAGCGGGGTAATCAATGAGCAGTTCTTC
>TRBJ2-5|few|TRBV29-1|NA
CSVESHGSGETQYF
TGCAGCGTTGAAAGTCATGGGTCCGGAGAGACCCAGTACTTC
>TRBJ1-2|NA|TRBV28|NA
CATGNNYGYTF
TGTGCCACGGGCAATAACTATGGCTACACCTTC
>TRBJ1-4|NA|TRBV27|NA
CASSKRTEATNEKLFF
TGTGCCAGCAGTAAAAGGACAGAGGCAACTAATGAAAAACTGTTTTTT
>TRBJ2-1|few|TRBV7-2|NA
CASSMDRQNEQFF
TGTGCCAGCAGCATGGACAGACAAAATGAGCAGTTCTTC
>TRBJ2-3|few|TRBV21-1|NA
CASSTRLASSTDTQYF
TGTGCCAGCAGCACTAGACTAGCGTCTAGCACAGATACGCAGTATTTT
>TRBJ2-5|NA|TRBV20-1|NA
CSARQPSQTQYF
TGCAGTGCCCGACAGCCTTCCCAGACCCAGTACTTC
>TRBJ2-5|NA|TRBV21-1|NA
CASSKRTCWAETQYF
TGTGCCAGCAGCAAAAGAACTTGCTGGGCAGAGACCCAGTACTTC
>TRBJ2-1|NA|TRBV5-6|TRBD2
CASSSRTSGGLNYNEQFF
TGTGCCAGCAGCTCCCGGACTAGCGGGGGGCTTAACTACAATGAGCAGTTCTTC
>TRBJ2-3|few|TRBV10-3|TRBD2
CAISDPGTSMADTQYF
TGTGCCATCAGTGACCCCGGGACTAGCATGGCAGATACGCAGTATTTT
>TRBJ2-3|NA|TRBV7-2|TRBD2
CASSGGGGVTDTQYF
TGTGCCAGCAGCGGCGGGGGAGGGGTCACAGATACGCAGTATTTT
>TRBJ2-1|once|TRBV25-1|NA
CASSEYKRTRGEQFF
TGTGCCAGCAGTGAATATAAAAGGACTCGCGGTGAGCAGTTCTTC
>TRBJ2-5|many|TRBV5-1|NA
CASSTNQETQYF
TGCGCCAGCAGTACGAATCAAGAGACCCAGTACTTC
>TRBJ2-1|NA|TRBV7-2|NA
CASSFPGGEQFF
TGTGCCAGCAGCTTCCCCGGGGGCGAGCAGTTCTTC
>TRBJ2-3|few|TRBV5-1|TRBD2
CASTPTSGATQYF
TGCGCCAGCACCCCGACTAGCGGGGCCACGCAGTATTTT
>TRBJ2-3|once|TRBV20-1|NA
CSAQGGAPGDTQYF
TGCAGTGCTCAAGGTGGGGCCCCCGGGGATACGCAGTATTTT
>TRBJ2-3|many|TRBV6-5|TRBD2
CASRGLAGGTDTQYF
TGTGCCAGCAGAGGACTAGCGGGGGGCACAGATACGCAGTATTTT